Each of the 22 T cell receptor beta chains below was sequenced from the same sample in a study of blood T cell repertoires in COVID-19. Clones were read by immunoSEQ multiplex PCR, and TCRdb kept only the in-frame ones, dropping some. Of tens of thousands of clones listed, 90% were seen once; the top ten hold about 6.2%. The sequenced sample was peripheral blood. These receptors came from a man aged 40-49 years with acute or convalescent COVID-19.

V usage is TRBV27 and J usage is TRBJ2-1; 8 bases fit TRBD1. Trimming removed 5 bases from V and 5 bases from J; junction bases left unmatched: 8. The CDR3 consists of 15 residues. The germline V gene has CDR1 MNHEY and CDR2 SMNVEV (reference sequence). DNA of the CDR3: TGTGCCAGCAGTGCCCGACAGGGGTATAACAATGAGCAGTTCTTC. It specifies CASSARQGYNNEQFF.

The chain links TRBV3-1 (or the pseudogene TRBV3-2) to TRBJ2-3; 10 bases align to TRBD2. Trimming removed 4 bases from V and 1 base from J; junction bases left unmatched: 2. The CDR3 contains 15 residues. Germline V CDR1 and CDR2: LGHDT, YNNKEL (reference sequence). CDR3 DNA sequence: TGTGCCAGCAGCCCCCTAGCGGGAGGCACAGATACGCAGTATTTT. Protein: CASSPLAGGTDTQYF.

V gene TRBV4-1 combines with J gene TRBJ2-5; D not resolved. The CDR3 consists of 13 residues. Trimming pared 5 bases from V and 2 bases from J, leaving 9 bases between. Germline V gene sequence: CDR1 MGHRA, CDR2 YSYEKL. For the CDR3, the DNA is TGCGCCAGCAGCTTCGGGTCTCAAGAGACCCAGTACTTC. Protein product: CASSFGSQETQYF.

The chain joins TRBV30 to TRBJ1-2, with D possibly TRBD1 on 5 matching bases. The CDR3 loop spans 12 amino acids. V lost 1 base to trimming and J lost 5 bases, with 8 bases between them. Germline values: CDR1 GTSNPN, CDR2 SVGIG (reference sequence). CDR3 coding DNA: TGTGCCTGGAGTGGGGGGGATTATGGCTACACCTTC. It translates to CAWSGGDYGYTF.

This clone was found once. V usage is TRBV6-4 and J usage is TRBJ1-4; 8 bases agree with TRBD1. CDR3 length: 17 amino acids. The germline V gene has CDR1 MRHNA and CDR2 SNTAGT. V trimming: 0 bases; J trimming: 4 bases; junction bases outside the gene matches: 7. In DNA, the CDR3 is TGTGCCAGCAGTGACTCTAAGATGGACAGGGATAATGAAAAACTGTTTTTT. Its protein is CASSDSKMDRDNEKLFF.

This chain links TRBV27 with TRBJ2-2; D ambiguous. Trimming took off 5 bases at V and 6 bases at J, with 16 bases between the two ends. This CDR3 region has 15 residues. From germline, CDR1 is MNHEY and CDR2 SMNVEV (reference sequence). In nucleotides, the CDR3 is TGTGCCAGCAGTCCCGGGTCCGTGACGGCCGGGGAGCTGTTTTTT. Translated: CASSPGSVTAGELFF.

CDR3 coding DNA: TGCGCCAGCAGCCCCCGGGACACCCAAGAGACCCAGTACTTC. As protein: CASSPRDTQETQYF. The chain is built from TRBV5-1 and TRBJ2-5; tentatively, D is TRBD1 (6 bases). Germline CDR1 is SGHRS and CDR2 is YFSETQ. The CDR3 runs to 14 residues. V lost 4 bases to trimming and J lost 1 base, with 11 bases between them.

The V and J genes are TRBV5-1 and TRBJ2-7; TRBD1 aligns across 10 bases. V lost 4 bases to trimming and J lost 5 bases; unmatched junction nucleotides: 9. Looked up from germline, CDR1 is SGHRS and CDR2 is YFSETQ. The CDR3 is 15 amino acids. The CDR3 spells CASSTDRGRMDEQYF. The CDR3 DNA sequence: TGCGCCAGCAGCACCGACAGGGGGCGGATGGACGAGCAGTACTTC.

The J gene is TRBJ1-4, the V gene TRBV5-1, with TRBD1 as a possible D gene (5 bases). Germline loops: CDR1 SGHRS, CDR2 YFSETQ. V was shortened by 0 bases and J by 7 bases, with 7 bases between the two germline ends. There are 13 residues in the CDR3. Written as DNA, the CDR3 is TGCGCCAGCAGCTTGGCAGGGTTTGAAAAACTGTTTTTT. Residues: CASSLAGFEKLFF.

The V call is TRBV12-3 or TRBV12-4, the J call TRBJ2-3; tentatively, D is TRBD2 (6 bases). Trimming stripped 3 bases from V and 6 bases from J, with 7 bases between. This CDR3 is built from 12 residues. The CDR3 reads CASSFRGDTQYF. As DNA, the CDR3 is TGTGCCAGCAGTTTTCGGGGGGATACGCAGTATTTT.

This clone has only a few counts. This rearrangement joins TRBV5-4 to TRBJ2-7, with no clear D. V dropped 4 bases and J dropped 2 bases, with 13 bases sitting between them. CDR3 length: 14 amino acids. Germline V lookup: CDR1 SGHNT, CDR2 YYREEE (reference sequence). The CDR3 region is CASSNRNPTYEQYF. DNA of the CDR3: TGTGCCAGCAGCAACAGAAACCCAACCTACGAGCAGTACTTC.

This chain joins TRBV5-1 and TRBJ2-7; TRBD1 matches at 9 bases. CDR1 is SGHRS and CDR2 is YFSETQ in the germline V gene. V shed 7 bases, J shed 6 bases, and the junction held 8 bases outside the gene matches. This CDR3 has 13 residues. The CDR3 sequence: CASQGQGPREQYF. CDR3 nucleotide sequence: TGCGCCAGCCAGGGACAGGGCCCTCGCGAGCAGTACTTC. The complete variable domain, with remaining parts taken from reference TRBV5-1 and TRBJ2-7, reads KAGVTQTPRYLIKTRGQQVTLSCSPISGHRSVSWYQQTPGQGLQFLFEYFSETQRNKGNFPGRFSGRQFSNSRSEMNVSTLELGDSALYLCASQGQGPREQYFGPGTRLTVT.

The sample holds one count of this clone. The rearrangement uses TRBV15 and TRBJ1-5; D might be TRBD1 (5 bases). Per germline, CDR1 LNHNV and CDR2 YYDKDF (reference sequence). There are 15 residues in the CDR3. The V end lost 4 bases, the J end lost 3 bases, and 13 bases lay between the germline ends. CDR3 nucleotides: TGTGCCACCAGCAACGAGGACAATATCAATCAGCCCCAGCATTTT. Translation: CATSNEDNINQPQHF.

This clone appeared a single time. The DNA of the CDR3 is TGTGCCAGCAGCTTAAGTAGCGGGAGAAGCGATGAGCAGTTCTTC. It encodes CASSLSSGRSDEQFF. The chain links TRBV7-2 to TRBJ2-1; 9 bases are a match to TRBD2. The CDR3 loop spans 15 amino acids. Germline V gene data show CDR1 as SGHTA and CDR2 as FQGNSA. Trimming took 2 bases from V and 8 from J; bases not matched to a gene: 7.

V gene TRBV6-5 combines with J gene TRBJ1-1; no clear D gene. V gave up 7 bases and J gave up 0 bases, with 12 bases separating them. The germline V gene has CDR1 MNHEY and CDR2 SVGAGI. The CDR3 is 14 amino acids. The DNA of the CDR3 is TGTGCCAGCACGGGAAGGTACATGAACACTGAAGCTTTCTTT. This encodes CASTGRYMNTEAFF.

The DNA for the CDR3 is TGTGCCAGCAGTTACTCGAACAGGGGAGGATCACCCCTCCACTTT. Translation: CASSYSNRGGSPLHF. The chain carries TRBV6-2 or TRBV6-3 and TRBJ1-6; 7 bases map to TRBD1. Germline-derived CDR1 and CDR2 are MNHEY and SVGEGT. The CDR3 totals 15 residues. The J segment lost 10 bases and the V segment lost 0 bases, leaving 6 bases of the junction unmatched.

The chain employs TRBV19 and TRBJ2-5, with 8 bases identical to TRBD1. The CDR3 is 15 amino acids. V trimming: 4 bases; J trimming: 1 base; junction bases outside the gene matches: 5. Germline V CDR1 and CDR2: LNHDA, SQIVND (reference sequence). The CDR3 bases are TGTGCCAGTAGTAGCCATACAGGGGGCCAAGAGACCCAGTACTTC. It specifies CASSSHTGGQETQYF.

V and J are TRBV4-2 and TRBJ2-3, with D possibly matching TRBD2 (6 bases). The V gene's germline CDR1 is LGHNA and CDR2 YNFKEQ. The CDR3 has 18 residues. The V end lost 0 bases, the J end lost 3 bases, and 19 bases lay between the germline ends. CDR3 coding DNA: TGTGCCAGCAGCCAAGATATTGGGCGGGGAGCCCGGACAGATACGCAGTATTTT. Translating it yields CASSQDIGRGARTDTQYF.

The V call is TRBV5-4, the J call TRBJ2-3; TRBD1 might be the D (6 bases). Trimming pared 0 bases from V and 8 bases from J, leaving 13 bases between. There are 14 residues in the CDR3. The germline CDR1 and CDR2 sequences are SGHNT and YYREEE (reference sequence). CDR3 region: CASSLAGLGGTQYF. The CDR3 region has the DNA TGTGCCAGCAGCTTGGCAGGGTTAGGGGGTACGCAGTATTTT.

This clone was seen more than once but under ten times. The chain uses TRBV24-1 and TRBJ2-1; D possibly corresponds to TRBD2 (5 bases). The germline CDR1 and CDR2 sequences are KGHDR and SFDVKD. The V and J ends lost 0 bases and 8 bases respectively, with 7 bases between them. This CDR3 is 13 amino acids long. The CDR3 nucleotides read TGTGCCACCAGTGATTTGAGGCGGGATGAGCAGTTCTTC. This encodes CATSDLRRDEQFF.

The V call is TRBV25-1, the J call TRBJ1-1; TRBD1 is a possible D gene (5 bases). V was pared by 1 base and J by 5 bases, with 17 bases between. Germline V gene data show CDR1 as MGHDK and CDR2 as SYGVNS. This CDR3 has 16 residues. The CDR3 loop is CASSELKVGAGTEAFF. CDR3 nucleotide sequence: TGTGCCAGCAGTGAATTAAAGGTTGGGGCGGGGACTGAAGCTTTCTTT.

The chain carries TRBV19 and TRBJ1-5, with unresolved D. The CDR3 is made up of 14 amino acids. CDR1 and CDR2 (germline): LNHDA, SQIVND (reference sequence). V lost 4 bases, J lost 4 bases, and 11 bases lay in between. CDR3 sequence reads: CASSTNRANQPQHF. The CDR3 DNA sequence: TGTGCCAGTAGTACCAACAGAGCTAATCAGCCCCAGCATTTT.